Listed below are T cell receptor beta chains from one sample, sequenced in a study of blood T cell repertoires in COVID-19. The protocol was immunoSEQ multiplex PCR, while the TCRdb copy is restricted to in-frame clones and leaves out a portion. The sample includes more than 110,000 clones, around four fifths of them seen just once. Input material: PBMCs or T cells enriched from blood (not recorded which). The receptors derive from a woman aged 50 to 65 who had recovered from COVID-19. The CDR3 runs from the conserved cysteine through the conserved F or W. Fields, in order: D gene, clone size, V gene, J gene, CDR3 protein, CDR3 DNA. The D gene is left open where the match is weak. Expanded clones are given a class, and other clones once, few, many or no size at all.

>-|-|TRBV28|TRBJ1-1
CASSSGNTEAFF
TGTGCCAGCAGTAGCGGGAACACTGAAGCTTTCTTT
>-|many|TRBV6-1|TRBJ1-5
CASSEALQAGQPQHF
TGTGCCAGCAGTGAAGCACTTCAAGCTGGTCAGCCCCAGCATTTT
>-|-|TRBV7-9|TRBJ1-4
CASSLGRLEKLFF
TGTGCCAGCAGCTTAGGTCGGTTGGAAAAACTGTTTTTT
>-|-|TRBV5-6|TRBJ1-1
CASSLGRGVNTEAFF
TGTGCCAGCAGCTTGGGTCGAGGAGTGAACACTGAAGCTTTCTTT
>TRBD1|few|TRBV2|TRBJ1-5
CASRGTGDWVNQPQHF
TGTGCCAGCAGGGGGACAGGGGATTGGGTCAATCAGCCCCAGCATTTT
>-|few|TRBV2|TRBJ2-3
CASSVFNTDTQYF
TGTGCCAGCAGTGTTTTCAACACAGATACGCAGTATTTT
>-|-|TRBV30|TRBJ1-6
CAWSVTQGDSPLHF
TGTGCCTGGAGTGTTACACAGGGAGATTCACCCCTCCACTTT
>TRBD1|-|TRBV4-2|TRBJ2-6
CASSQDGTGGFGANVLTF
TGTGCCAGCAGCCAAGACGGGACAGGGGGCTTTGGGGCCAACGTCCTGACTTTC
>-|-|TRBV11-3|TRBJ2-3
CASSLAAGRHTDTQYF
TGTGCCAGCAGCTTAGCAGCAGGGCGGCACACAGATACGCAGTATTTT
>-|few|TRBV5-1|TRBJ2-3
CASRLIGTSIRTDTQYF
TGCGCCAGCAGACTGATTGGGACATCGATCCGCACAGATACGCAGTATTTT
>TRBD1|-|TRBV15|TRBJ1-2
CATNTGEDYGYTF
TGTGCCACCAATACAGGGGAGGACTATGGCTACACCTTC
>-|-|TRBV5-1|TRBJ1-6
CASSFGVGVMNSPLHF
TGCGCCAGCAGCTTTGGGGTAGGGGTGATGAATTCACCCCTCCACTTT
>TRBD1|-|TRBV10-3|TRBJ1-6
CAISAGQGRNSPLHF
TGTGCCATCAGTGCGGGACAGGGTCGGAATTCACCCCTCCACTTT
>-|-|TRBV5-1|TRBJ1-6
CASSLAGENNSPLHF
TGCGCCAGCAGCTTGGCGGGGGAAAATAATTCACCCCTCCACTTT
>TRBD1|once|TRBV11-3|TRBJ2-2
CASSQTGQGKSGELFF
TGTGCCAGCAGCCAAACGGGACAGGGAAAATCCGGGGAGCTGTTTTTT
>TRBD1|-|TRBV28|TRBJ1-2
CASEGTGENDYGYTF
TGTGCCAGCGAAGGGACAGGGGAGAATGACTATGGCTACACCTTC
>TRBD1|few|TRBV7-8|TRBJ1-5
CASSLFPRDRSFNQPQHF
TGTGCCAGCAGCCTTTTTCCCCGGGACAGGAGTTTCAATCAGCCCCAGCATTTT
>TRBD1|-|TRBV9|TRBJ1-2
CASSVAWTGANYGYTF
TGTGCCAGCAGCGTAGCCTGGACAGGGGCTAACTATGGCTACACCTTC
>-|-|TRBV7-9|TRBJ1-4
CASSVATATNEKLFF
TGTGCCAGCAGCGTAGCGACAGCAACTAATGAAAAACTGTTTTTT
>TRBD1|-|TRBV28|TRBJ2-3
CASSLWDRGNTQYF
TGTGCCAGCAGTTTATGGGACAGGGGAAATACGCAGTATTTT
>-|-|TRBV19|TRBJ2-5
CASSRQTQETQYF
TGTGCCAGTAGCCGACAGACTCAAGAGACCCAGTACTTC
>-|-|TRBV5-8|TRBJ1-5
CASSLVVADNQPQHF
TGTGCCAGCAGCTTGGTTGTAGCGGACAATCAGCCCCAGCATTTT
>-|-|TRBV9|TRBJ1-2
CASSEPAGAFYGYTF
TGTGCCAGCAGCGAACCGGCAGGGGCTTTCTATGGCTACACCTTC
>TRBD2|-|TRBV7-7|TRBJ2-3
CASSLGLAGERDTQYF
TGTGCCAGCAGCTTAGGGTTGGCGGGGGAGAGAGATACGCAGTATTTT
>-|-|TRBV7-9|TRBJ2-3
CASSLTGPRDTQYF
TGTGCCAGCAGCCTAACAGGGCCCAGGGATACGCAGTATTTT
>TRBD2|once|TRBV24-1|TRBJ2-3
CAVSGGSTDTQYF
TGTGCCGTTAGCGGGGGGAGTACAGATACGCAGTATTTT
>-|-|TRBV5-6|TRBJ2-6
CASSLQISGANVLTF
TGTGCCAGCAGCTTGCAAATCTCTGGGGCCAACGTCCTGACTTTC
>-|few|TRBV6-5|TRBJ1-5
CASMRTVYSNQPQHF
TGTGCCAGCATGAGGACAGTCTATAGCAATCAGCCCCAGCATTTT
>-|-|TRBV2|TRBJ1-4
CASSEPEKLFF
TGTGCCAGCAGTGAACCGGAAAAACTGTTTTTT
>-|-|TRBV19|TRBJ1-4
CASSMVTETEKLFF
TGTGCCAGTAGTATGGTCACAGAGACCGAAAAACTGTTTTTT
>TRBD1|-|TRBV6-5|TRBJ1-1
CASSSTGTEAFF
TGTGCCAGCAGTTCGACAGGGACTGAAGCTTTCTTT
>-|-|TRBV7-8|TRBJ2-5
CASSVTREETQYF
TGTGCCAGCAGCGTCACTAGGGAAGAGACCCAGTACTTC
>-|-|TRBV5-1|TRBJ2-7
CASSLITGSHEQYF
TGCGCCAGCAGCTTGATAACAGGTTCCCACGAGCAGTACTTC
>TRBD2|-|TRBV27|TRBJ2-3
CASRYGGGGGENTQYF
TGTGCCAGCCGATACGGCGGCGGGGGGGGCGAAAATACGCAGTATTTT
>TRBD2|-|TRBV28|TRBJ2-5
CASSPAGLAGETQYF
TGTGCCAGCAGTCCTGCCGGACTAGCGGGAGAGACCCAGTACTTC
>TRBD1|-|TRBV14|TRBJ1-6
CASSHRTGLISPLHF
TGTGCCAGCAGCCACAGGACAGGGTTGATTTCACCCCTCCACTTT
>TRBD2|once|TRBV23-1|TRBJ2-5
CASSQTSGDQETQYF
TGCGCCAGCAGTCAAACTAGCGGGGACCAAGAGACCCAGTACTTC
>-|-|TRBV30|TRBJ1-2
CAWSVGAGAYGYTF
TGTGCCTGGAGTGTTGGGGCAGGGGCTTATGGCTACACCTTC
>TRBD1|-|TRBV28|TRBJ1-5
CASSSNSGGSNQPQHF
TGTGCCAGCAGTTCAAACTCAGGGGGGAGCAATCAGCCCCAGCATTTT
>TRBD1|once|TRBV7-6|TRBJ1-1
CASSLGEGTGGNTEAFF
TGTGCCAGCAGCTTAGGGGAGGGGACAGGGGGGAACACTGAAGCTTTCTTT
>-|-|TRBV27|TRBJ1-1
CASSLSEPRLNTEAFF
TGTGCCAGCAGTTTATCAGAGCCCAGACTTAACACTGAAGCTTTCTTT
>-|-|TRBV6-5|TRBJ2-1
CATGRLTGGTPEQFF
TGTGCCACGGGACGGCTGACGGGGGGCACCCCGGAGCAGTTCTTC